The 9 T cell receptor beta chains below were found in one sample sequenced in a study of T cell responses to AZD1222 COVID-19 vaccine (dated by TCRdb to 2020 to 2023). Taken with the paper, the label for time point translates to: baseline before first vaccination. Library method: the immunoSEQ multiplex PCR assay. In its TCRdb copy, this immuneACCESS table keeps in-frame sequences only and misses some clones. Where compared with another copy, unresolved V genes explain less than half of these, and the others have no known cause. This sample holds about 170,000 clones; approximately 93% were observed only once. The leading ten clones occupy about 4% of the sample. Here the sequenced sample was peripheral blood, taken on day 0 of AZD1222 vaccination. These receptors were obtained from an adult in good health.

The genes are TRBV19 and TRBJ2-5; D may be TRBD2 (6 bases). The CDR3 contains 14 residues. Trimming pared 4 bases from V and 5 bases from J, leaving 14 bases between. Germline V gene data show CDR1 as LNHDA and CDR2 as SQIVND (reference sequence). Here the CDR3 reads CASSKAGLGETQYF. The CDR3, as DNA: TGTGCCAGTAGTAAGGCGGGATTGGGGGAGACCCAGTACTTC.

In this sample, this clone turned up once. The CDR3 bases are TGTGCCAGCAGCTCTTTCAGGGTGAACGGGGAGCTGTTTTTT. This encodes CASSSFRVNGELFF. The chain employs TRBV7-9 and TRBJ2-2; the D gene is possibly TRBD1 (5 bases). V shed 4 bases and J shed 7 bases, with 13 bases lying between them. CDR1 and CDR2 from the germline V gene are SEHNR and FQNEAQ (reference sequence). This CDR3 is built from 14 residues.

This sequence joins TRBV6-6 and TRBJ1-1; TRBD1 might be the D (6 bases). This CDR3 region has 12 residues. Germline assignment: CDR1 MNHNY and CDR2 SVGAGI (reference sequence). V was shortened by 2 bases and J by 11 bases, with 12 bases between the two germline ends. The CDR3 sequence: CASSYPQGEAFF. DNA for the CDR3: TGTGCCAGCAGTTACCCACAGGGAGAGGCTTTCTTT.

The chain combines TRBV2 with TRBJ1-1; no clear D gene. CDR1 is SNHLY and CDR2 is FYNNEI in the germline V gene. This CDR3 has 14 residues. Trimming cost V 0 bases and J 2 bases, with 7 bases left between them. In nucleotides, the CDR3 is TGTGCCAGCAGTGAAGCGCTAAGTAACACTGAAGCTTTCTTT. Encoded protein: CASSEALSNTEAFF. Complete variable domain (other parts from reference TRBV2 and TRBJ1-1): EPEVTQTPSHQVTQMGQEVILRCVPISNHLYFYWYRQILGQKVEFLVSFYNNEISEKSEIFDDQFSVERPDGSNFTLKIRSTKLEDSAMYFCASSEALSNTEAFFGQGTRLTVV.

The chain carries TRBV7-8 and TRBJ2-3, with D possibly matching TRBD2 (6 bases). Between the trimmed V and J ends, which lost 4 bases and 6 bases, there was a span of 20 bases. The CDR3 has 16 amino acids. Germline lookup yields CDR1 SGHVS and CDR2 FQNEAQ. The CDR3 spells CASSSQLAKRTDTQYF. The CDR3 nucleotides read TGTGCCAGCAGCTCACAACTAGCAAAAAGGACTGATACGCAGTATTTT.

The V call is TRBV2, the J call TRBJ2-5, with a possible D match to TRBD1 (6 bases). Germline CDR1 and CDR2: SNHLY and FYNNEI. V lost 7 bases, J lost 7 bases, and 28 bases lay in between. The CDR3 has 17 residues. CDR3 in DNA: TGTGCCAGCAAAAACCCCAGAGAAATGGACAGTGCTGGGACCCAGTACTTC. It translates to CASKNPREMDSAGTQYF.

V is TRBV2 and J is TRBJ2-7, with unresolved D. The V end was cut by 5 bases, the J end by 2 bases, with 4 bases between. CDR3 size: 11 residues. Germline CDR1 reads SNHLY; CDR2 reads FYNNEI. The CDR3 is CASSFTYEQYF. The CDR3, as DNA: TGTGCCAGCAGTTTCACCTACGAGCAGTACTTC.

This clone was seen a few times. The genes are TRBV25-1 and TRBJ2-3; tentatively, D is TRBD2 (7 bases). V was clipped by 2 bases and J by 8 bases, with 23 bases between them. CDR3 size: 17 residues. CDR1 is MGHDK, CDR2 SYGVNS, per germline. CDR3 sequence reads: CASSEGGRTVGRVTQYF. CDR3 nucleotides: TGTGCCAGCAGTGAAGGGGGTCGGACAGTTGGGAGGGTTACGCAGTATTTT.

The V call is TRBV10-1, the J call TRBJ1-2; D may be TRBD1 (5 bases). Trimming removed 6 bases at V and 4 bases at J, with 21 bases between. The CDR3 has 16 amino acids. Per the germline V gene, CDR1 is WNHNN and CDR2 is SYGVQD (reference sequence). DNA for the CDR3: TGCGCCAGCAGCGGGCCCACCCCGGCAGGGTTCTATGGCTACACCTTC. Amino acids: CASSGPTPAGFYGYTF.